This TCR beta chain was recovered during a study of cytomegalovirus exposure and HLA in healthy donors. The overall study: A previous analysis identified fewer than 130 million unique TCR beta sequences derived from around 200 million T cells.

Study-wide findings and caveats: A few of the chains that were CMV-associated were confirmed in vitro to be specific for CMV antigens.

Of note for this clone: Its target is unknown.

The PCR ran on 60 Vbeta and 13 Jbeta primers. Only in-frame clones appear in the TCRdb table, and some are missing; sequencing was by immunoSEQ multiplex PCR. This sample's table reports some 84,000 clones. The sequence came from a man aged 45-65 years in good health and CMV-seronegative. The sequenced sample was PBMCs.

The CDR3 region is CASSLLNRGGQFF. CDR3 nucleotides: TGTGCCAGCAGCTTACTAAACAGGGGAGGACAGTTCTTC. The V call is TRBV7-3, the J call TRBJ2-1, with TRBD1 as a possible D gene (7 bases). Germline V gene data show CDR1 as SGHTA and CDR2 as FQGTGA. There are 13 residues in the CDR3. The V end was cut by 2 bases, the J end by 13 bases, with 15 bases between.